This T cell receptor (beta chain) was sequenced in a study of cytomegalovirus exposure and HLA in healthy donors. On the study more broadly: A later analysis reported the same platform for the 100 to 150 validation repertoires and the roughly 700 first-cohort repertoires.

Broader study findings: A few of the chains that were CMV-associated were confirmed in vitro to be specific for CMV antigens.

TCRdb's copy holds only in-frame clones and misses some; the assay was immunoSEQ multiplex PCR. This sample yields approximately 200,000 clones, of which about nine tenths are seen a single time; 0.8% to 1.2% belongs to the top ten. Worth noting for this clone: Its target is unknown.

Trimming removed 6 bases at V and 3 bases at J, with 18 bases between. The CDR3 loop spans 15 amino acids. CDR1 and CDR2 (germline): MDHEN, SYDVKM. Input material: PBMCs. The chain combines TRBV28 with TRBJ2-7, with a tentative D call TRBD1 (8 bases). The sequence was obtained from a woman under 30 in good health and CMV-seronegative. The CDR3 reads CASSRAGQVLYEQYF. CDR3 DNA sequence: TGTGCCAGCAGCCGAGCGGGACAGGTTCTCTACGAGCAGTACTTC.